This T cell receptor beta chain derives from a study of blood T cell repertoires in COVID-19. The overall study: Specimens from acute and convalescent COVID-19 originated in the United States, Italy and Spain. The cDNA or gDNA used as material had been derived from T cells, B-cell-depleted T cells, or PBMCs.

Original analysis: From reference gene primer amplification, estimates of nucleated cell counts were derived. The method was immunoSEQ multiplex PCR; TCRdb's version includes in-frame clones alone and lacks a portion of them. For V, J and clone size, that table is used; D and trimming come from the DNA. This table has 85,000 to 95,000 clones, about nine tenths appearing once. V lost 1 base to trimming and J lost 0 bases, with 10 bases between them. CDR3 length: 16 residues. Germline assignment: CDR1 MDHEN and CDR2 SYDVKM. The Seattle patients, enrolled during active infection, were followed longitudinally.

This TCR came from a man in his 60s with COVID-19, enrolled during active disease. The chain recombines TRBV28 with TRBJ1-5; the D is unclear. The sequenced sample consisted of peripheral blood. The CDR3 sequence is CASSLSQSDSNQPQHF. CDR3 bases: TGTGCCAGCAGTTTATCACAGTCGGATAGCAATCAGCCCCAGCATTTT.